Sequencing of this T cell receptor beta chain was carried out in a study of cytomegalovirus exposure and HLA in healthy donors (dated by TCRdb to about 2017). About the investigation overall: According to an earlier analysis of 550 to 700 of the donors, some 180 million T cells yielded some 110 million unique TCR beta sequences and around 300 Gb of sequence data. An early release covering just under 650 HLA-typed donors comprised 250 to 350 gigabases of sequencing data and tens of millions of unique TCR sequences. The genetic ancestry cluster associated with self-reported Caucasian donors included about 84% of the roughly 400 genotyped donors. The study aimed to test whether cataloging public T cell receptors could reveal signatures of past pathogen exposure. The study profiled the T cell repertoires of 666 subjects by immunosequencing and related them to cytomegalovirus serostatus. A separate validation cohort of some 130 different subjects was used in addition to the approximately 610-subject first cohort. To predict cytomegalovirus infection status, the study brought together high-throughput TCR immunosequencing, statistical association of individual TCRs with disease status, and machine learning. A later analysis re-examined previously published TCR beta repertoires from about 670 donors and added high-resolution HLA genotyping to investigate patterns of TCR occurrence. Rather than drawing on any new phenotypic data, the later analysis identified candidate immune exposures from TCR beta sequences and the way those sequences occurred across donors. In an earlier analysis of 587 of the donors, high-throughput TCR beta sequencing was used to judge whether each TCR beta V gene segment behaved as functional or pseudogenic. Alongside the repertoire data, information on donor age, sex, ethnicity and CMV serostatus was compiled. Genome-wide SNP genotypes for about 60% of the 666 donors were used in a later genetic analysis, which treated that subset as a discovery cohort. Every discovery cohort repertoire had been produced on one sequencing platform. HLA typing included class I and class II loci at four-digit resolution. Typing coverage varied by locus: roughly 620-640 donors for A, B, C, DRB1 and DQB1; around 560 for DQA1; some 610 for DPA1; 450 to 480 for DPB1. Because of strong linkage in the cohort, roughly 5 DR-DQ haplotypes were treated as single units for association and clustering. Among around 400 genotyped donors of the cohort, an average of about 240,000 unique TCR beta nucleotide sequences was sequenced per donor, of which approximately 18% were non-productive.

Points the paper makes about the study in general: Most CMV-associated TCR beta chains appeared to be HLA-restricted in a later analysis, and the HLA associations seemed to be driven largely by CMV exposure. In a later analysis, TCR association rates were found to vary across HLA loci, with the most associated TCRs seen for DRB1 alleles and the fewest for HLA-C alleles. Cytomegalovirus status was reported to be diagnosed by the classifier with high specificity and sensitivity in both the original and validation cohorts. Because HLA typing was missing for some donors at each locus, association tests included only the typed subset. Presence/absence analyses assumed roughly uniform sequencing depth across donors, an assumption that may not hold. According to the authors, the approach could potentially be generalized to other disease states and immunological phenotypes. The only immune exposure information available for the cohort was CMV serostatus. In an earlier analysis of about 540 of the donors, most TCR beta V segments were observed in productive rearrangements about 90% or about 30% of the time, broadly matching IMGT annotations. The sequencing pipeline was judged likely to have produced a cluster of highly shared sequence variants as a technical artifact. A later analysis found that HLA-associated TCR beta chains were more clonally expanded and had lower generation probabilities than equally common non-associated chains. Several of the top co-occurrence clusters appeared to be linked to parvovirus B19, influenza, CMV and Epstein-Barr virus, according to a later analysis. Strong co-occurrence of HLA alleles, especially DR and DQ, made assigning TCR associations to individual alleles difficult. At a false discovery rate of 0.05, a later analysis linked fewer than 20,000 TCR beta sequences to specific HLA alleles. The study gave a list of some 150 TCR beta chains associated with cytomegalovirus. A further reported finding was that TCR beta sequences accurately predicted the HLA-A and HLA-B alleles for most subjects in the first cohort. A later genetic analysis associated a missense DCLRE1C variant with V-gene and J-gene trimming of TCR beta chains, and an independent cohort replicated the association. In a later genetic analysis, fewer N-insertions in productive TCRs were reported among donors in an Asian-associated ancestry cluster than the roughly 700-donor mean. Because counts were too low, 15 to 20 rarely observed V segments, including chromosome 9 orphons, were excluded from the earlier analysis of 587 of the donors. Some IMGT-functional V segments, including TRBV6-2 and TRBV6-3, could not be told apart with the 87-base-pair reads, so those segments were excluded. Linkage disequilibrium might explain the correlated functional status among segregating V segments, but an unknown experimental factor could not be ruled out. Most TCR sequences were seen in very few donors, while some public TCRs were found in many individuals. The cohort was sequenced for TCR beta chains only, and without alpha or paired-chain data the features that could be detected were limited. In vitro tests confirmed that a few of the cytomegalovirus-associated TCR beta chains recognize cytomegalovirus antigens.

In regard to this clone: Its cognate antigen has yet to be identified. Qualities for individual bases were not recorded, and no much larger clone is one base off.

The cohort was made up of several hundred healthy bone marrow donors. All cohort members were sampled while nominally healthy, although unrecorded immune exposures were likely present. The donor tested CMV seropositive, placing the donor among the roughly 300 seropositive members of the cohort. Each donor provided a peripheral blood sample, and peripheral blood mononuclear cells were used for TCR beta sequencing. The Qiagen DNeasy Blood Extraction Kit was used to extract genomic DNA from the blood cell samples. Receptor libraries were prepared by the immunoSEQ multiplex PCR assay. A mixture of 60 forward primers for TCR Vbeta segments and 13 reverse primers for TCR Jbeta segments was used in the multiplex PCR. Amplification of the CDR3 region of rearranged TCR beta genes was performed with a multiplex PCR assay on genomic DNA. On the Illumina HiSeq System, the amplified TCR beta libraries were sequenced as 87-base-pair reads. On the study's bioinformatics: A later analysis counted approximately 84 million unique TCR beta chains across the 550 to 750 repertoires, and roughly 11 million of these chains were shared by at least two donors. Raw reads were error-corrected and collapsed into unique sequences with a nearest-neighbor algorithm that merged closely related sequences to remove PCR and sequencing errors. CDR3 sequences were aligned to IMGT reference sequences to assign V, D and J gene segments. For a sequence to be retained, a match of at least six nucleotides was required to both a V gene segment and a J gene segment. Rearrangements were classified as productive when the CDR3 lacked stop codons and remained in frame with V and J, and all other rearrangements were classified as non-productive. Following IMGT convention, CDR3 was defined as the stretch from the second conserved V-encoded cysteine up to the conserved J-encoded phenylalanine. In an earlier analysis of 500 to 650 of the donors, sequences lacking an unambiguous match to a single V gene segment were excluded. An earlier analysis of 550 to 650 of the donors classified V segments as functional when productive rearrangements were above 56.7% and as segregating when the standard deviation between donors was above 5%. A statistical classification framework was built to diagnose cytomegalovirus status from the catalog of TCR beta chain sequences. In a later analysis, V and J genes were assigned by comparing TCR nucleotide sequences against IMGT/GENE-DB human TR gene sequences. In a later analysis, CDR3 sequences and most-parsimonious VDJ recombination scenarios were assigned using the TCRdist pipeline. In a later analysis, each TCR beta chain was defined by its CDR3 amino acid sequence together with its V-gene family, and reads lacking a unique V-gene family were excluded. A later analysis removed 500 to 600 highly shared, low-generation-probability nucleotide sequences to deal with suspected cross-contamination and a sequencing artifact. A later analysis calculated a clonal expansion index for each public chain from normalized within-repertoire ranks of inferred template counts. In a later analysis, generation probabilities were computed with a VDJ recombination model fitted to out-of-frame rearrangements, and the resulting probabilities were checked against IGoR. In a later analysis, hypergeometric tests were used to score TCR-TCR, TCR-HLA and TCR-CMV co-occurrence, with a repertoire-size bias correction applied to TCR pairs. In a later analysis, false discovery rates were estimated by permuting HLA or CMV assignments 20 times. In a later analysis, co-occurring TCRs were grouped using DBSCAN, with TCRdist sequence similarity added in when clustering inside HLA-allele-positive subsets. Repertoires with fewer than 30,000 or more than 120,000 public chains, plus five repertoires with anomalous nucleotide sharing, were excluded from co-occurrence clustering. TCRdb carries this immuneACCESS record with in-frame sequences only. Its versions omit some clonotypes, under half of them owing to an unresolved V gene in the studies checked, with the rest unexplained. V and J calls and clone size come straight from that table; D and trimming were deduced from the DNA. This sample gives roughly 100,000 clones in total; 70% to 85% of them show up just once. The top ten clonotypes cover about 5.7% of the sample.

CDR1 and CDR2, per the germline V gene, are SGHNT and YENEEA. The trim is 0 bases for V and 5 bases for J, with a gap of 11 bases between the germline ends. There are 14 amino acids in the CDR3, from cysteine to phenylalanine inclusive. The DNA shown is the 42-base CDR3, in frame from base 1. Sequencing input: PBMCs. This receptor chain uses TRBV11-3 and TRBJ2-7; tentative D gene TRBD2, with 6 bases matching. The receptor was derived from a woman under 30 in good health and CMV-seropositive. The sequence in DNA is TGTGCCAGCAGCTTAGAGGAACTAGCCCACGAGCAGTACTTC. The resulting protein is CASSLEELAHEQYF.